These 17 T cell receptor beta chains came from one sample sequenced in a study of siplizumab effects on memory and regulatory T cells. Repertoires were generated with immunoSEQ multiplex PCR, while TCRdb's copy carries only in-frame clones and drops some. The profile shows about 110,000 clones, around 92% of them singletons. The sample consisted of Tregs sorted from blood. The source is a human donor in good health.

This chain links TRBV30 with TRBJ1-2; 7 bases agree with TRBD1. The CDR3 has 16 residues. The V gene's germline CDR1 is GTSNPN and CDR2 SVGIG (reference sequence). The J segment lost 6 bases and the V segment lost 3 bases, leaving 16 bases of the junction unmatched. The CDR3 DNA reads TGTGCCTGGAGACGAGAGGACAGGTCCAAGCGGAATGGCTACACCTTC. Protein sequence: CAWRREDRSKRNGYTF.

The chain is built from TRBV9 and TRBJ2-5, with a possible D match to TRBD2 (5 bases). Germline CDR1 reads SGDLS; CDR2 reads YYNGEE. The CDR3 runs 16 residues. The V and J ends lost 4 bases and 1 base respectively, with 17 bases between them. The CDR3 DNA reads TGTGCCAGCAGCATGTCGGGTCTAGCCGGCCAAGAGACCCAGTACTTC. Its translation is CASSMSGLAGQETQYF.

This clone was picked up one time. V is TRBV7-9 and J is TRBJ2-1; tentatively, D is TRBD2 (7 bases). The V end lost 4 bases, the J end lost 7 bases, and 17 bases lay between the germline ends. This CDR3 is built from 15 residues. The germline gives CDR1 SEHNR, CDR2 FQNEAQ (reference sequence). The CDR3 sequence: CASSSEGGAGNEQFF. The CDR3 DNA follows: TGTGCCAGCAGCTCCGAGGGGGGGGCTGGAAATGAGCAGTTCTTC.

This rearrangement joins TRBV2 to TRBJ2-2, with D maybe TRBD1 (6 bases). This CDR3 contains 14 residues. The germline V and J ends were trimmed by 7 bases and 2 bases, with 11 bases remaining between them. Germline V gene lookup returns CDR1 SNHLY and CDR2 FYNNEI. In nucleotides, the CDR3 is TGTGCCAGCATAAAGGACAGTAACACCGGGGAGCTGTTTTTT. It yields the protein CASIKDSNTGELFF.

The V gene is TRBV5-1, the J gene TRBJ1-1, with D perhaps matching TRBD1 (6 bases). Germline CDR1 reads SGHRS; CDR2 reads YFSETQ. The CDR3 is made up of 15 amino acids. The ends were cut back, 4 bases at V and 2 bases at J, with 15 bases in the middle. CDR3 loop: CASSPGRTVNTEAFF. Written as DNA, the CDR3 is TGCGCCAGCAGCCCAGGAAGGACAGTTAACACTGAAGCTTTCTTT.

The chain has TRBV15 and TRBJ2-5; maybe TRBD2 (6 bases). V shed 0 bases and J shed 1 base, with 6 bases lying between them. CDR1 is LNHNV, CDR2 YYDKDF, per germline (reference sequence). CDR3 length equals 14 residues. The CDR3 region is CATSRELAQETQYF. As DNA, the CDR3 is TGTGCCACCAGCAGAGAACTAGCCCAAGAGACCCAGTACTTC.

V usage is TRBV12-5 and J usage is TRBJ1-1; D is perhaps TRBD1 (6 bases). V lost 0 bases, J lost 1 base, and 24 bases lay in between. Germline assignment: CDR1 LGHNT and CDR2 FRNRAP. The CDR3 contains 20 residues. CDR3: CASGLVRGLRQSSQNTEAFF. The CDR3 DNA reads as TGTGCTAGTGGTTTGGTACGGGGGCTGAGACAGTCCTCGCAGAACACTGAAGCTTTCTTT. Full variable domain (rest looked up from reference TRBV12-5 and TRBJ1-1): DARVTQTPRHKVTEMGQEVTMRCQPILGHNTVFWYRQTMMQGLELLAYFRNRAPLDDSGMPKDRFSAEMPDATLATLKIQPSEPRDSAVYFCASGLVRGLRQSSQNTEAFFGQGTRLTVV.

The CDR3, as DNA: TGTGCCAGTAGTATAGCCCAGAAGCGGACAGATACGCAGTATTTT. It yields the protein CASSIAQKRTDTQYF. The gene calls are TRBV19 and TRBJ2-3; TRBD2 might be the D (5 bases). This CDR3 has 15 amino acids. The V end lost 1 base, the J end lost 3 bases, and 11 bases lay between the germline ends. Per germline, CDR1 LNHDA and CDR2 SQIVND (reference sequence).

The V gene is TRBV21-1, the J gene TRBJ2-1; the tabulated D call, TRBD2, remains unverified against the DNA. TRBV21-1 is a recognized pseudogene. CDR3 length equals 15 residues. The CDR3 loop is CASSIRTSGNNEQFF. For the CDR3, the DNA is TGTGCCAGCAGCATACGGACTAGCGGGAATAATGAGCAGTTCTTC.

The CDR3 DNA follows: TGTGCCAGCAGTTATCAGTTGAGATACACTGAAGCTTTCTTT. Translated: CASSYQLRYTEAFF. The chain combines TRBV6-6 with TRBJ1-1; no firm D call. Trimming took 3 bases from V and 3 from J, leaving 11 bases between them. The V gene's germline CDR1 is MNHNY and CDR2 SVGAGI (reference sequence). There are 14 residues in the CDR3.

The J gene is TRBJ1-2, the V gene TRBV7-9; no reliable D call. Germline loops: CDR1 SEHNR, CDR2 FQNEAQ (reference sequence). The germline V and J ends were trimmed by 1 base and 5 bases, with 8 bases remaining between them. This CDR3 has 13 residues. The CDR3 nucleotides are TGTGCCAGCAGCTTAGGGGCAGCTTATGGCTACACCTTC. This sequence encodes CASSLGAAYGYTF. The entire variable domain, with the rest obtained from reference TRBV7-9 and TRBJ1-2, is as follows: DTGVSQNPRHKITKRGQNVTFRCDPISEHNRLYWYRQTLGQGPEFLTYFQNEAQLEKSRLLSDRFSAERPKGSFSTLEIQRTEQGDSAMYLCASSLGAAYGYTFGSGTRLTVV.

The chain uses TRBV19 and TRBJ1-2, with TRBD1 as a possible D gene (6 bases). This CDR3 contains 14 residues. Trimming removed 7 bases from V and 5 bases from J, with 17 bases in between. The germline V gene has CDR1 LNHDA and CDR2 SQIVND (reference sequence). The CDR3 DNA reads TGTGCCAGTACTCTCTCAGGACAGATTTATGGCTACACCTTC. It specifies CASTLSGQIYGYTF.

V is TRBV21-1 and J is TRBJ1-2. TRBV21-1 is a recognized pseudogene. The CDR3 extends over 13 amino acids. The CDR3 DNA reads TGTGCCAGCAGCAAAGGACACGGGTATGGCTACACCTTC. Translating gives CASSKGHGYGYTF.

CDR3 coding DNA: TGCGCCAGCAGCTGGGGTGACCTCCAAGAGACCCAGTACTTC. As protein: CASSWGDLQETQYF. The chain recombines TRBV5-1 with TRBJ2-5; D unresolved. Germline CDR1 SGHRS, CDR2 YFSETQ. The V end lost 3 bases, the J end lost 1 base, and 10 bases lay between the germline ends. This CDR3 comprises 14 residues.

V gene TRBV19 combines with J gene TRBJ1-2; D remains ambiguous. This CDR3 contains 11 residues. The germline V and J ends were trimmed by 6 bases and 6 bases, with 8 bases remaining between them. In germline, CDR1 is LNHDA, CDR2 SQIVND (reference sequence). The CDR3 DNA sequence: TGTGCCAGTAGGGTGGGTCATGGCTACACCTTC. Its protein is CASRVGHGYTF.

The chain couples TRBV5-1 to TRBJ1-2; no clear D gene. V was clipped by 3 bases and J by 8 bases, with 14 bases between them. The CDR3 spans 13 residues. CDR1 and CDR2 (germline): SGHRS, YFSETQ. CDR3 coding DNA: TGCGCCAGCAGCTCGGACGGCCGCGGGGGCTACACCTTC. Protein sequence: CASSSDGRGGYTF. The variable domain in full, with the rest retrieved from reference TRBV5-1 and TRBJ1-2, is KAGVTQTPRYLIKTRGQQVTLSCSPISGHRSVSWYQQTPGQGLQFLFEYFSETQRNKGNFPGRFSGRQFSNSRSEMNVSTLELGDSALYLCASSSDGRGGYTFGSGTRLTVV.

This clone came up once. The chain joins TRBV6-5 to TRBJ1-5; D gene uncertain. Trimming stripped 6 bases from V and 4 bases from J, with 7 bases between. This CDR3 has 12 residues. Germline V gene sequence: CDR1 MNHEY, CDR2 SVGAGI. CDR3 nucleotides: TGTGCCAGCAGGTCTGGGAATCAGCCCCAGCATTTT. Protein product: CASRSGNQPQHF.